These T cell receptor beta chains were read from a single sample in a study of shared clonotypes between healthy human individuals. TCRdb's table, derived via immunoSEQ multiplex PCR, lists solely in-frame clones and lacks some. The table includes approximately 1.5 million clones, 97% to 99% detected once. Sequenced input: naive CD4+ T cells sorted from blood. Receptors originate from a man in his thirties or forties in good health. CDR3s include the opening cysteine and the closing phenylalanine or tryptophan. A D gene is named only where the DNA matches it firmly. Size tells how often a clone was seen (once, few, many) or the class of an expanded clone, and some rows leave it out.

once TRBJ2-5 TRBD2 TRBV19 CASSIGGRAETQYF TGTGCCAGTAGTATAGGAGGGAGGGCAGAGACCCAGTACTTC
. TRBJ2-7 TRBD1 TRBV5-4 CASSSGQRSYEQYF TGTGCCAGCAGCTCGGGACAGCGGTCCTACGAGCAGTACTTC
. TRBJ1-1 . TRBV2 CASSSRTSNTEAFF TGTGCCAGCAGCTCTAGAACCTCAAACACTGAAGCTTTCTTT
. TRBJ2-2 . TRBV6-1 CASSEPAGSGELFF TGTGCCAGCAGTGAACCAGCAGGGTCCGGGGAGCTGTTTTTT
. TRBJ2-2 . TRBV4-3 CASSQDPYRLNTGELFF TGCGCCAGCAGCCAAGATCCATACAGGCTGAACACCGGGGAGCTGTTTTTT
. TRBJ2-1 TRBD2 TRBV7-8 CASSFSGLAGVNEQFF TGTGCCAGCAGCTTTTCGGGTCTAGCGGGAGTGAACGAGCAGTTCTTC
once TRBJ2-4 TRBD1 TRBV7-3 CASSLSPGTEAKNIQYF TGTGCCAGCAGCTTAAGCCCCGGGACAGAGGCCAAAAACATTCAGTACTTC
. TRBJ2-5 . TRBV18 CASSPKQETQYF TGTGCCAGCTCACCAAAACAAGAGACCCAGTACTTC
. TRBJ2-6 . TRBV28 CASSFGISGANVLTF TGTGCCAGCAGTTTTGGGATCTCTGGGGCCAACGTCCTGACTTTC
once TRBJ2-5 TRBD1 TRBV5-1 CASSLIDREETQYF TGCGCCAGCAGCCTGATCGACAGGGAAGAGACCCAGTACTTC
once TRBJ2-7 TRBD2 TRBV19 CASSTASGSIYEQYF TGTGCCAGTAGTACCGCTAGCGGGAGCATCTACGAGCAGTACTTC
. TRBJ1-4 . TRBV6-1 CASSVRLQGGEKLFF TGTGCCAGCAGTGTCCGCCTACAGGGTGGTGAAAAACTGTTTTTT
. TRBJ2-7 . TRBV7-2 CASSVQPSGKVSYEQYF TGTGCCAGCAGCGTTCAGCCTTCAGGGAAAGTCTCCTACGAGCAGTACTTC
once TRBJ2-6 . TRBV4-2 CASSQDMNRAPISGANVLTF TGTGCCAGCAGCCAAGACATGAACAGGGCTCCAATCTCTGGGGCCAACGTCCTGACTTTC
. TRBJ2-3 TRBD2 TRBV19 CASTLLAGHTDTQYF TGTGCCAGTACCTTACTAGCGGGGCACACAGATACGCAGTATTTT
. TRBJ2-3 TRBD1 TRBV15 CATSARTGSFSTDTQYF TGTGCCACCAGCGCCCGGACAGGGTCATTTAGCACAGATACGCAGTATTTT
. TRBJ2-1 . TRBV14 CASSHLYNEQFF TGTGCCAGCAGTCACTTATACAATGAGCAGTTCTTC
. TRBJ1-5 . TRBV6-1 CASSEVAGEHQPQHF TGTGCCAGCAGTGAAGTTGCAGGAGAACATCAGCCCCAGCATTTT
. TRBJ2-7 . TRBV2 CASSEGTYSYEQYF TGTGCCAGCAGTGAAGGGACTTACTCCTACGAGCAGTACTTC
. TRBJ2-1 TRBD2 TRBV11-2 CASSLRPTSGSSYNEQFF TGTGCCAGCAGCTTAAGGCCGACTAGCGGGAGTTCCTACAATGAGCAGTTCTTC
. TRBJ2-7 TRBD1 TRBV10-3 CAINPGQELYEQYF TGTGCCATCAATCCGGGACAGGAGCTGTACGAGCAGTACTTC
. TRBJ2-7 TRBD2 TRBV7-2 CASSLAGLAGQQYF TGTGCCAGCAGCTTAGCGGGACTAGCGGGACAGCAGTACTTC
once TRBJ2-3 TRBD2 TRBV5-1 CASSLGASGRVDTQYF TGCGCCAGCAGCTTGGGGGCTAGCGGGAGAGTGGATACGCAGTATTTT
. TRBJ2-3 . TRBV13 CASSLVLSADTQYF TGTGCCAGCAGCTTAGTCCTTTCGGCAGATACGCAGTATTTT
. TRBJ1-2 . TRBV6-1 CASRTTYHYGYTF TGTGCCAGCAGAACGACGTACCACTATGGCTACACCTTC
. TRBJ1-5 . TRBV28 CASSHYRIHQPQHF TGTGCCAGCAGTCATTATCGGATCCATCAGCCCCAGCATTTT
. TRBJ2-7 TRBD1 TRBV19 CASSYGTGLKSYEQYF TGTGCCAGTAGCTATGGGACAGGACTTAAATCCTACGAGCAGTACTTC
. TRBJ2-7 . TRBV10-1 CASSESQARGYEQYF TGCGCCAGCAGTGAGTCCCAGGCTCGGGGCTACGAGCAGTACTTC
. TRBJ2-1 . TRBV11-2 CASAVSSYNEQFF TGTGCCAGTGCAGTGAGCTCCTACAATGAGCAGTTCTTC
. TRBJ1-1 TRBD1 TRBV5-1 CASSSQGAQGAFF TGCGCCAGCAGCTCGCAGGGGGCGCAGGGAGCTTTCTTT
. TRBJ1-1 TRBD1 TRBV15 CATSILRGRRMNTEAFF TGTGCCACCAGCATTCTCAGGGGGCGACGGATGAACACTGAAGCTTTCTTT
. TRBJ2-6 . TRBV7-2 CASSPPGRSSGANVLTF TGTGCCAGCAGCCCACCAGGACGGAGCTCTGGGGCCAACGTCCTGACTTTC
once TRBJ2-7 . TRBV10-1 CASSEQGRYEQYF TGCGCCAGCAGTGAACAGGGGAGGTACGAGCAGTACTTC
. TRBJ2-5 . TRBV27 CASKNQGYQETQYF TGTGCCAGCAAGAATCAGGGGTACCAAGAGACCCAGTACTTC
. TRBJ2-1 TRBD1 TRBV15 CATSRDQGVDQFF TGTGCCACCAGCAGAGATCAGGGGGTGGACCAGTTCTTC
. TRBJ1-4 . TRBV19 CASSMVTAEEKLFF TGTGCCAGTAGTATGGTGACGGCCGAGGAAAAACTGTTTTTT
. TRBJ2-3 TRBD2 TRBV18 CASSSEGLAGITDTQYF TGTGCCAGCTCATCAGAGGGACTAGCGGGAATCACAGATACGCAGTATTTT
. TRBJ2-1 . TRBV7-9 CASSLKGGGQISYNEQFF TGTGCCAGCAGCTTAAAAGGGGGGGGACAGATCTCCTACAATGAGCAGTTCTTC
. TRBJ2-3 TRBD2 TRBV7-9 CASSPRGGTLSTDTQYF TGTGCCAGCAGCCCCCGCGGGGGGACCCTTAGCACAGATACGCAGTATTTT
once TRBJ2-5 . TRBV6-1 CASSKNRDQETQYF TGTGCCAGCAGTAAAAACCGGGACCAAGAGACCCAGTACTTC
. TRBJ2-1 . TRBV4-3 CASSRVWTGLNEQFF TGCGCCAGCAGCCGCGTATGGACGGGATTAAATGAGCAGTTCTTC
. TRBJ2-3 TRBD1 TRBV5-1 CASSSIQGATDTQYF TGCGCCAGCAGCTCTATACAGGGGGCCACAGATACGCAGTATTTT
. TRBJ1-4 . TRBV5-1 CASSWGEPNEKLFF TGCGCCAGCAGCTGGGGAGAGCCGAATGAAAAACTGTTTTTT
. TRBJ1-1 . TRBV9 CASSVDLNTEAFF TGTGCCAGCAGCGTAGATCTGAACACTGAAGCTTTCTTT